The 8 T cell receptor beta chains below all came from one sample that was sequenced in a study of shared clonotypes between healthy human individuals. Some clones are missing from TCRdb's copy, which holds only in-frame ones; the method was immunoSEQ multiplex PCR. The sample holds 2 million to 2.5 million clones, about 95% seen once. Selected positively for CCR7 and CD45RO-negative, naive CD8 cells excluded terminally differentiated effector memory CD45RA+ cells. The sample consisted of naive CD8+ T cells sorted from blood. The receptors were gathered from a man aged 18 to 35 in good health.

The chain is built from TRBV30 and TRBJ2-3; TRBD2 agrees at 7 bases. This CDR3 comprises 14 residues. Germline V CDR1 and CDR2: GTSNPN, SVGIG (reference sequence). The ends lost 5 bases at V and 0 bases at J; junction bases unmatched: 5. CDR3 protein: CAWGREASTDTQYF. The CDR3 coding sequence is TGTGCCTGGGGGAGGGAGGCGAGCACAGATACGCAGTATTTT.

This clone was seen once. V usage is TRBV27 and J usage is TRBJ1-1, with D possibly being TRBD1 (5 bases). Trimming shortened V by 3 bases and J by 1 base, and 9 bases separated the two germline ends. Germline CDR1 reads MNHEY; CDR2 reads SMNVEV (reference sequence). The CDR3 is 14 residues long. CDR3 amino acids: CASSFATANTEAFF. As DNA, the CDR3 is TGTGCCAGCAGTTTCGCGACAGCGAACACTGAAGCTTTCTTT.

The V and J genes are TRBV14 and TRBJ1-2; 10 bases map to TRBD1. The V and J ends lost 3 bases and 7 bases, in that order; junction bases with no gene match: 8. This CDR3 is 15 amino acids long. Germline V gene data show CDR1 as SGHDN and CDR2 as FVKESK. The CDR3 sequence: CASSQDGTGVFGYTF. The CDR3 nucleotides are TGTGCCAGCAGCCAGGACGGGACAGGGGTTTTTGGCTACACCTTC.

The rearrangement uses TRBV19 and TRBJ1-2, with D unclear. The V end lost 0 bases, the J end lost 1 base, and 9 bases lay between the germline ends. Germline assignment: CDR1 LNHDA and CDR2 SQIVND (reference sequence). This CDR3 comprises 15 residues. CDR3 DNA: TGTGCCAGTAGTATAGATGCGGAGTTTAACTATGGCTACACCTTC. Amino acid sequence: CASSIDAEFNYGYTF. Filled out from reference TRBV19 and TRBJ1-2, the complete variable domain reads DGGITQSPKYLFRKEGQNVTLSCEQNLNHDAMYWYRQDPGQGLRLIYYSQIVNDFQKGDIAEGYSVSREKKESFPLTVTSAQKNPTAFYLCASSIDAEFNYGYTFGSGTRLTVV.

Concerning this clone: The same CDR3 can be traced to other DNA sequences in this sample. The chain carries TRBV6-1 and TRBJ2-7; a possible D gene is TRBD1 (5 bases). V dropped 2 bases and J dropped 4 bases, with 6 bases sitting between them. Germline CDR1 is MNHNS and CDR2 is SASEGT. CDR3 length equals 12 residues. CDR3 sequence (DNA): TGTGCCAGCAGTGAATCAGGGTACGAGCAGTACTTC. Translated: CASSESGYEQYF.

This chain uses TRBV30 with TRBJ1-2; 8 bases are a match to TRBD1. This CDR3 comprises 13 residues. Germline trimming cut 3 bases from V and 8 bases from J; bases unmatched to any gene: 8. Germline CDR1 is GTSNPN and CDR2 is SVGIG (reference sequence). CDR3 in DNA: TGTGCCTGGAGAGACAGGGGATATGAGGGCTACACCTTC. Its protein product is CAWRDRGYEGYTF.

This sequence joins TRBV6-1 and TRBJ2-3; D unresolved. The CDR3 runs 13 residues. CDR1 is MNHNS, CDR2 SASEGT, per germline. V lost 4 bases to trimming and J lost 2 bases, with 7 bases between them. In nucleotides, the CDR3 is TGTGCCAGCAGTGTTATGAACACAGATACGCAGTATTTT. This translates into CASSVMNTDTQYF.

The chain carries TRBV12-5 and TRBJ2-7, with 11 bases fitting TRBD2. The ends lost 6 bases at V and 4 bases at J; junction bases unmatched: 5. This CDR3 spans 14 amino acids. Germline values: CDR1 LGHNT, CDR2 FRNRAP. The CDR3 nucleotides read TGTGCTAGTGGAGAGGGACTAGCGGAATACGAGCAGTACTTC. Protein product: CASGEGLAEYEQYF.